The T cell receptor (beta chain) under discussion was sequenced for a study of blood T cell repertoires in COVID-19. Across the whole study: Sites in the United States, Italy and Spain provided acute and convalescent COVID-19 samples. T cells, B-cell-depleted T cells, or PBMCs provided the cDNA or gDNA that served as material.

Germline V CDR1 and CDR2: SNHLY, FYNNEI. This CDR3 contains 15 residues. With V trimmed by 6 bases and J by 7 bases, 13 bases remained unmatched. As processed by the authors: The authors estimated nucleated cell counts from reference gene primer amplification. This table comes from immunoSEQ multiplex PCR, and its TCRdb copy is limited to in-frame clones, with some not included. Clonal size and the V and J genes are those of that table, whereas D and trimming came from the DNA. The sample lists around 100,000 clones, 82% seen once, with 7% to 9% in the top ten. Sample: peripheral blood. The chain has TRBV2 and TRBJ1-2; 8 nucleotides match TRBD1. The source is a man between 65 and 85 years old with acute or convalescent COVID-19. The CDR3, as DNA: TGTGCCAGCAGCCCAAAGCGGCAGGGGGCGAGTGGCTACACCTTC. Amino acid sequence: CASSPKRQGASGYTF.